The 8 T cell receptor beta chains given below trace back to one sample, sequenced in a study of CD8 T cell repertoires and HIV-1 epitope variants. Sequenced by immunoSEQ multiplex PCR; TCRdb stores in-frame clones only, minus some. The sample includes roughly 5,000 clones, 55% to 80% seen only once; the top ten take 35% to 55%. These receptors lack a known antigen. The source material was cultured CD8+ T cells derived from PBMCs. Receptor source: a male donor with HIV.

The genes are TRBV6-9 and TRBJ2-6; D gene ambiguous. This CDR3 is 16 amino acids long. Trimming removed 5 bases at V and 5 bases at J, with 16 bases between. The germline V gene encodes CDR1 MNHGY and CDR2 SVAAGI. The CDR3 sequence is CASSAPQQSRANVLTF. As DNA, the CDR3 is TGTGCCAGCAGTGCGCCTCAACAAAGTCGGGCCAACGTCCTGACTTTC.

The chain carries TRBV7-9 and TRBJ2-2; no definite D call. V was trimmed by 2 bases and J by 0 bases, leaving 4 bases between them. The CDR3 extends over 14 amino acids. Looked up from germline, CDR1 is SEHNR and CDR2 is FQNEAQ (reference sequence). This CDR3 reads CASSLTSNTGELFF. As DNA, the CDR3 is TGTGCCAGCAGCTTAACCTCGAACACCGGGGAGCTGTTTTTT. Full variable domain (remainder filled in from reference TRBV7-9 and TRBJ2-2): DTGVSQNPRHKITKRGQNVTFRCDPISEHNRLYWYRQTLGQGPEFLTYFQNEAQLEKSRLLSDRFSAERPKGSFSTLEIQRTEQGDSAMYLCASSLTSNTGELFFGEGSRLTVL.

The chain uses TRBV5-6 and TRBJ2-5; 11 nucleotides agree with TRBD1. The CDR3 spans 15 residues. Germline V gene lookup returns CDR1 SGHDT and CDR2 YYEEEE. V trimming: 4 bases; J trimming: 5 bases; junction bases outside the gene matches: 7. The CDR3 reads CASSPPDRGLETQYF. CDR3 sequence (DNA): TGTGCCAGCAGCCCACCGGACAGGGGGCTCGAGACCCAGTACTTC.

The rearrangement joins TRBV7-6 to TRBJ1-2; D unresolved. CDR3 size: 20 residues. Trimming removed 2 bases from V and 5 bases from J, with 30 bases in between. Per germline, CDR1 SGHVS and CDR2 FNYEAQ. This CDR3 is CASSLFLCADGRYIGYGYTF. CDR3 nucleotide sequence: TGTGCCAGCAGCTTATTCCTATGCGCGGACGGCCGCTATATTGGATATGGCTACACCTTC.

The CDR3 here is CASSLDAGLAGYEQYF. For the CDR3, the DNA is TGTGCCAGCAGCTTAGATGCCGGACTAGCGGGTTACGAGCAGTACTTC. The chain is built from TRBV11-2 and TRBJ2-7; 11 bases agree with TRBD2. The CDR3 length is 16 residues. Germline CDR1 is SGHAT and CDR2 is FQNNGV. With V trimmed by 0 bases and J by 4 bases, 5 bases remained unmatched.

The V call is TRBV11-1, the J call TRBJ1-2, with 7 nucleotides matching TRBD1. The V segment lost 2 bases and the J segment 3 bases; nucleotides outside the gene matches: 0. The germline CDR1 and CDR2 sequences are SGHAT and FQDESV (reference sequence). The CDR3 length is 13 residues. The CDR3 region is CASSLQGDYGYTF. CDR3 DNA: TGTGCCAGCAGCTTACAGGGGGACTATGGCTACACCTTC.

This chain uses TRBV28 with TRBJ1-3, with a possible D match to TRBD1 (5 bases). The V gene lost 6 bases and the J gene lost 0 bases, with 15 bases spanning the gap. The germline V gene encodes CDR1 MDHEN and CDR2 SYDVKM. This CDR3 has 16 residues. The CDR3 coding sequence is TGTGCCAGCAGCATTCTACAGGAGAGCTCTGGAAACACCATATATTTT. Translation: CASSILQESSGNTIYF. Drawing the rest from reference TRBV28 and TRBJ1-3, the complete variable domain is DVKVTQSSRYLVKRTGEKVFLECVQDMDHENMFWYRQDPGLGLRLIYFSYDVKMKEKGDIPEGYSVSREKKERFSLILESASTNQTSMYLCASSILQESSGNTIYFGEGSWLTVV.

This chain uses TRBV5-1 with TRBJ2-7; 7 bases fit TRBD2. Germline V gene sequence: CDR1 SGHRS, CDR2 YFSETQ. This CDR3 spans 16 amino acids. Germline trimming cut 0 bases from V and 4 bases from J; bases unmatched to any gene: 10. CDR3 amino acids: CASSLEGLVHPYEQYF. The CDR3 bases are TGCGCCAGCAGCTTGGAAGGACTAGTTCATCCTTACGAGCAGTACTTC. The entire variable domain, with the rest obtained from reference TRBV5-1 and TRBJ2-7, is as follows: KAGVTQTPRYLIKTRGQQVTLSCSPISGHRSVSWYQQTPGQGLQFLFEYFSETQRNKGNFPGRFSGRQFSNSRSEMNVSTLELGDSALYLCASSLEGLVHPYEQYFGPGTRLTVT.